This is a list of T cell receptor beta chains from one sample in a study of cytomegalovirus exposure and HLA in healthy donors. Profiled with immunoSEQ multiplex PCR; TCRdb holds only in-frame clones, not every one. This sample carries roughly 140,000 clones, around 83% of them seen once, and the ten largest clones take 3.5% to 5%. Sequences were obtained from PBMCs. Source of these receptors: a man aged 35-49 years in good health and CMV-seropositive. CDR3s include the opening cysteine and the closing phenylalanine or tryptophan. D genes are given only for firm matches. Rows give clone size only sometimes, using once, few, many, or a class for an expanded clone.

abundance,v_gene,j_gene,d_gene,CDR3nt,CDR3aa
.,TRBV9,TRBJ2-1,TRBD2,TGTGCCAGCAGCGTAGCGCCTAGCGGGAAGGCGGAGCAGTTCTTC,CASSVAPSGKAEQFF
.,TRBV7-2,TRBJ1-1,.,TGTGCCAGCACTATAGACCTGAGGTACACTGAAGCTTTCTTT,CASTIDLRYTEAFF
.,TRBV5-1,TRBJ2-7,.,TGCGCCAGCAGCTTGGGGTCCGGGGGCGAGCAGTACTTC,CASSLGSGGEQYF
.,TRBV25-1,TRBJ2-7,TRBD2,TGTGCCAGCAGTATCTACTCTAGCGGGAGACAAAACGAGCAGTACTTC,CASSIYSSGRQNEQYF
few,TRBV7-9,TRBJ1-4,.,TGTTCCAGCAGCGCTGCGGGTTTCGAAAAACTGTTTTTT,CSSSAAGFEKLFF
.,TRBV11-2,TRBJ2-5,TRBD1,TGTGCCAGCAGCTTAGGACAGGGGACCCAGTACTTC,CASSLGQGTQYF
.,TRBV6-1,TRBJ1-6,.,TGTGCCAGCAGTGTAGGGGTGCGGTATAATTCACCCCTCCACTTT,CASSVGVRYNSPLHF
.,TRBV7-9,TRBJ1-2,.,TGTGCCAGCAGCTTACTGGCAGGGCCGTCCTATGGCTACACCTTC,CASSLLAGPSYGYTF
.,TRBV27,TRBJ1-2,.,TGTGCCAGCAGTTTATCCGGGGGGGCGGTGTACACCTTC,CASSLSGGAVYTF
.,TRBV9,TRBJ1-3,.,TGTGCCAGCAGCGGGCGACAGGTCGGAAACACCATATATTTT,CASSGRQVGNTIYF
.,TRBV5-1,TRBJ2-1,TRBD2,TGCGCCAGCAGCTTTTCCCTGACCTTTACTAGCGGGAGAGGGAGTGAGCAGTTCTTC,CASSFSLTFTSGRGSEQFF
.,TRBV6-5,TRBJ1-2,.,TGTGCCACCCGGGACATGTCTCGTGGCTACACCTTC,CATRDMSRGYTF
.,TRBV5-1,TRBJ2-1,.,TGCGCCAGCAGCTTGGCCATGGCGGGGCGAGTCAATGAGCAGTTCTTC,CASSLAMAGRVNEQFF
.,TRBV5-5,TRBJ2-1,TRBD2,TGTGCCAGCAGCAGCACTAGCGGGGCTTACAATGAGCAGTTCTTC,CASSSTSGAYNEQFF
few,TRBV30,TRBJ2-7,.,TGTGCCTGGAGTACGGTATCCTACGAGCAGTACTTC,CAWSTVSYEQYF
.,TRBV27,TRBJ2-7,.,TGTGCCAGCCGTCGGGGTCCTGCACACGAGCAGTACTTC,CASRRGPAHEQYF
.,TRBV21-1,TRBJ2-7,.,TGTGCCAGCAGCAAATCGCAGAAACCTCAAGACAGGGGGTTGGTCGAGCAGTACTTC,CASSKSQKPQDRGLVEQYF
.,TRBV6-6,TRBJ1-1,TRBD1,TGTGCCAGCAGCGACCCTGGCAGGGGGCGGGTCACTGAAGCTTTCTTT,CASSDPGRGRVTEAFF
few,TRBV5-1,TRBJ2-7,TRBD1,TGCGCCAGCAGAGTTCGGACAGGATCCACCTACGAGCAGTACTTC,CASRVRTGSTYEQYF
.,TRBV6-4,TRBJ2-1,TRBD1,TGTGCCAGCAGTTGGACAGGGGGAGGTTACAATGAGCAGTTCTTC,CASSWTGGGYNEQFF
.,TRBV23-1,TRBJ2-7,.,TGCGCCAGCAGTCAATCCGGGACTGAGAGGGACAGAAGCTACGAGCAGTACTTC,CASSQSGTERDRSYEQYF
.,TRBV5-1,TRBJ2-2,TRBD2,TGCGCCAGCAGCACTAGCGGGAGGGAGGAGGAGCTGTTTTTT,CASSTSGREEELFF
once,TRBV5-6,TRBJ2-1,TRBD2,TGTGCCAGCGGACTAAGCGGGAGGGGAAGGAATGAGCAGTTCTTC,CASGLSGRGRNEQFF
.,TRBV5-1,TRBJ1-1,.,TGCGCCAGCAGCCAAGGAGTGGGGGGTGAAGCTTTCTTT,CASSQGVGGEAFF
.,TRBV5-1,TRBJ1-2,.,TGCGCCAGCAGCCCCATCACGGGGGGCGACTATGGCTACACCTTC,CASSPITGGDYGYTF
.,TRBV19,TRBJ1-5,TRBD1,TGTGCCAGTAGTATAGGGACAGGGCATCAGCCCCAGCATTTT,CASSIGTGHQPQHF
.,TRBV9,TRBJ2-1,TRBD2,TGTGCCAGCAGCCCGACGGGACTAGCGGGACTGGGCGAGCAGTTCTTC,CASSPTGLAGLGEQFF
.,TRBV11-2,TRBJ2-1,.,TGTGCCAGCAGCTTCGATGAGCAGTTCTTC,CASSFDEQFF
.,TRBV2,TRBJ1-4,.,TGTGCCAGCATCACGGGTGGCTCGATGGGAAAACTGTTTTTT,CASITGGSMGKLFF
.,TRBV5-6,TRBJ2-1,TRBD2,TGTGCCAGCAGCTTGGGTCTAGCGGGGTACAATGAGCAGTTCTTC,CASSLGLAGYNEQFF
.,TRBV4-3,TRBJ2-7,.,TGCGCCAGCAGCCAAGATTTGGAGGGCCCTACCTACGAGCAGTACTTC,CASSQDLEGPTYEQYF
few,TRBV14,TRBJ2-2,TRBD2,TGTGCCAGCAGCCAAAGGCGCCTAGCGGGATCCGGGGAGCTGTTTTTT,CASSQRRLAGSGELFF
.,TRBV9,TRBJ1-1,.,TGTGCCAGCGGTCAGGGGAACACTGAAGCTTTCTTT,CASGQGNTEAFF
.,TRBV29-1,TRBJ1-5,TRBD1,TGCAGCGTTGGAGGCCAGGGGGCAAATCAGCCCCAGCATTTT,CSVGGQGANQPQHF
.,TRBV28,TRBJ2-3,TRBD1,TGTGCCAGCGGCTCCAGGACAGGGGGCACAGATACGCAGTATTTT,CASGSRTGGTDTQYF
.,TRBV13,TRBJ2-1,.,TGTGCCAGCAGACACGGGACCTACAATGAGCAGTTCTTC,CASRHGTYNEQFF
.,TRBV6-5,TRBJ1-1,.,TGTGCCAGCAGCACCGGAGGTGAAGCTTTCTTT,CASSTGGEAFF
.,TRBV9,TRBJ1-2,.,TGTGCCAGCAGCGTAGTTCCATGGCAGTCCTATGGCTACACCTTC,CASSVVPWQSYGYTF
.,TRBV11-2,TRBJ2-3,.,TGTGCCAGCAGCCAATTCAGGGTCCTTGCGAACACAGATACGCAGTATTTT,CASSQFRVLANTDTQYF
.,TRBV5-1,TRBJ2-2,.,TGCGCCAGCAGCTTGGGTGACAACGGGGAGCTGTTTTTT,CASSLGDNGELFF
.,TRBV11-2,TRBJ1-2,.,TGTGCCAGCAGCCCCCCCCCAGTCGACAGATATGGCTACACCTTC,CASSPPPVDRYGYTF
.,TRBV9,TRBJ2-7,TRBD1,TGTGCCAGCAGCACACTTGGACAGGGGGCTGATGAGCAGTACTTC,CASSTLGQGADEQYF
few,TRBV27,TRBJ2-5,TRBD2,TGTGCCAGCAGTCCCCGGACTAGCGAGATCCAGACCCAGTACTTC,CASSPRTSEIQTQYF
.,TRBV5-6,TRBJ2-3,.,TGTGCCAGCAGCCTCAGGGGCGCAGATACGCAGTATTTT,CASSLRGADTQYF
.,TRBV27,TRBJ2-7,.,TGTGCCAGCAGTTTATCGGCCCAGGGGGGTTACGAGCAGTACTTC,CASSLSAQGGYEQYF
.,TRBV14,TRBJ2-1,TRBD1,TGTGCCAGCAGCCAAGTTTTTGGGACAGGGGTATGTGAGCAGTTCTTC,CASSQVFGTGVCEQFF
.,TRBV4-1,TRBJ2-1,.,TGCGCCAGCAGCCAAGCTCGCGGGGTTAAGGGGAATGAGCAGTTCTTC,CASSQARGVKGNEQFF
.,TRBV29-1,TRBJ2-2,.,TGCAGCGTCGGGGGAGTGGACACCGGGGAGCTGTTTTTT,CSVGGVDTGELFF
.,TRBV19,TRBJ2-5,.,TGTGCCAGTAGTAACAGCCAAGAGACCCAGTACTTC,CASSNSQETQYF